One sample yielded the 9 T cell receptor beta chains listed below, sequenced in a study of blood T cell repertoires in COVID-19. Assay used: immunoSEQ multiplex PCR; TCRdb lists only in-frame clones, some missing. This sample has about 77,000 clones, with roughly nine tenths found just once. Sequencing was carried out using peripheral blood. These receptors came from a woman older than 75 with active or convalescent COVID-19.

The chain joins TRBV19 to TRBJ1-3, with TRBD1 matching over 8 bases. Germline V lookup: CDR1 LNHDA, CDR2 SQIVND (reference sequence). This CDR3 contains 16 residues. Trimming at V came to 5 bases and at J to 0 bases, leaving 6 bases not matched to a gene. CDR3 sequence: CASSPQGASSGNTIYF. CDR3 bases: TGTGCCAGTAGTCCCCAGGGGGCCAGCTCTGGAAACACCATATATTTT. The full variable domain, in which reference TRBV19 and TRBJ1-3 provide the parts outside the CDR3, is DGGITQSPKYLFRKEGQNVTLSCEQNLNHDAMYWYRQDPGQGLRLIYYSQIVNDFQKGDIAEGYSVSREKKESFPLTVTSAQKNPTAFYLCASSPQGASSGNTIYFGEGSWLTVV.

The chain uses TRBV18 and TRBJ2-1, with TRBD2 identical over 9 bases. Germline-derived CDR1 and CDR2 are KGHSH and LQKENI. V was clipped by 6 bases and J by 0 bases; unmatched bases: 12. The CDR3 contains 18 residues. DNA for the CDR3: TGTGCCAGCTCCCTCGAATGGCGGGGGGGGTTCTCCTACAATGAGCAGTTCTTC. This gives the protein CASSLEWRGGFSYNEQFF.

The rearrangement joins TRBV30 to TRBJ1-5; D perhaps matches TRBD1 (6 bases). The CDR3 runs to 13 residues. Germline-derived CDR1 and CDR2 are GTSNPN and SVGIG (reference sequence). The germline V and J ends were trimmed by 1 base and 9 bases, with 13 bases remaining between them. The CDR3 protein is CAWSDKTGSPQHF. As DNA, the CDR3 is TGTGCCTGGAGTGATAAAACAGGGTCGCCCCAGCATTTT.

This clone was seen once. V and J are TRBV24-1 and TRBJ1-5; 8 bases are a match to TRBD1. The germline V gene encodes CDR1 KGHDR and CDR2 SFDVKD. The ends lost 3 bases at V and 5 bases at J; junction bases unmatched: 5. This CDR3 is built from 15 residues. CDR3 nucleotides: TGTGCCACCAGTGATGCCGGGACAGGCCATCAGCCCCAGCATTTT. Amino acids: CATSDAGTGHQPQHF.

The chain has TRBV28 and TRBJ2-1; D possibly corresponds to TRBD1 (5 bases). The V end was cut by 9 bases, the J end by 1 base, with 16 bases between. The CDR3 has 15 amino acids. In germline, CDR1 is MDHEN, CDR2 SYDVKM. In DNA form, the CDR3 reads TGTGCCAGGGGCTACCAGGGTTGGTCCTACAATGAGCAGTTCTTC. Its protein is CARGYQGWSYNEQFF.

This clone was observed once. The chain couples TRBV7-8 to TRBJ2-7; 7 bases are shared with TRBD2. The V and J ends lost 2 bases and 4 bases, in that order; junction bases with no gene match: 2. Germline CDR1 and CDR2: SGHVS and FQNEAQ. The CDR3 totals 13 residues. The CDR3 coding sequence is TGTGCCAGCAGCTTACCCGGGGGGTACGAGCAGTACTTC. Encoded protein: CASSLPGGYEQYF.

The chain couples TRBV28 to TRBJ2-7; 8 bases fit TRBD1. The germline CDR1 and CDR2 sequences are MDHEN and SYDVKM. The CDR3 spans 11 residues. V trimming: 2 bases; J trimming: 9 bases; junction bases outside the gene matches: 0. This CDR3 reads CASSLGQGQYF. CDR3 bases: TGTGCCAGCAGTTTAGGACAGGGGCAGTACTTC.

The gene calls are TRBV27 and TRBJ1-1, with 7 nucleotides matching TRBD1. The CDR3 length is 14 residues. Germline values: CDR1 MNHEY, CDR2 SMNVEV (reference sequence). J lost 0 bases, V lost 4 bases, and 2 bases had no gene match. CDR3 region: CASSSGQMNTEAFF. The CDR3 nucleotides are TGTGCCAGCAGTTCGGGACAGATGAACACTGAAGCTTTCTTT.

Here the CDR3 reads CSASQDRGYEQYF. The CDR3 DNA sequence: TGCAGTGCTAGTCAGGACAGAGGTTACGAGCAGTACTTC. This rearrangement joins TRBV20-1 to TRBJ2-7; maybe TRBD1 (6 bases). The V and J ends lost 3 bases and 4 bases respectively, with 13 bases between them. This CDR3 has 13 residues. From germline, CDR1 is DFQATT and CDR2 SNEGSKA (reference sequence).